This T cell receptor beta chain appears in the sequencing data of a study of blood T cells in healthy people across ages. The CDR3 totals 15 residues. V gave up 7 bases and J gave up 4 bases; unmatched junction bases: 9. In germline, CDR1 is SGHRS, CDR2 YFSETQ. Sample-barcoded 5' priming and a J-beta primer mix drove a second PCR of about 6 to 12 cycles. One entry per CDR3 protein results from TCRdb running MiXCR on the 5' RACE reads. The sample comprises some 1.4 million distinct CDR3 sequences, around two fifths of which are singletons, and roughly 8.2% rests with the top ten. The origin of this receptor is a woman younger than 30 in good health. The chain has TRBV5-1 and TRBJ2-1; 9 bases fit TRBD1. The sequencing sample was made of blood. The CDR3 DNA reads TGCGCCAGCGGCTCGGGACAGGGCTATTACAATGAGCAGTTCTTC. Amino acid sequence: CASGSGQGYYNEQFF.